The sequence of this T cell receptor beta chain was determined in a study of blood T cell repertoires in COVID-19. At the level of the study: COVID-19 samples, acute and convalescent, were from the United States, Italy and Spain. Nucleic acid was either cDNA or gDNA, and it came from T cells, B-cell-depleted T cells, or PBMCs.

Study processing details: Amplifying reference gene primers gave estimates of nucleated cell counts. Sequenced by immunoSEQ multiplex PCR; TCRdb stores in-frame clones only, minus some. V, J and clone size are those of that table, while D and trimming were read from the DNA. The sample shows 350,000 to 400,000 clones, about 90% of them seen only once. Trimming removed 3 bases at V and 4 bases at J, with 9 bases between. CDR1 SGHTA and CDR2 FQGTGA come from the germline V gene. The CDR3 contains 13 residues. This sequence joins TRBV7-3 and TRBJ1-2, with D hard to call. This sequence originates from a man aged 18-30 years with active or convalescent COVID-19. Sequencing was done on a sample of peripheral blood. CDR3 DNA sequence: TGTGCCAGCAGCTTGGAGGGAATCTATGGCTACACCTTC. Its protein product is CASSLEGIYGYTF.